This TCR beta chain came from a study of monozygotic twins with inflammatory bowel disease (dated by TCRdb to about 2019). Background on the whole study: A total of about 28 monozygotic twin pairs were included in the full study, comprising nine German pairs (four IBD-concordant, five IBD-discordant) and 19 IBD-discordant Danish pairs. The search for disease-associated traits relied mainly on comparing, within discordant pairs, IBD patients with their genetically identical healthy co-twins. Each individual had, on average, about 151 000 unique TCRalpha sequences and 181 000 unique TCRbeta sequences available for analysis.

The library was generated by 5' RACE. The input for every TCR library was around 3.5 ug of total RNA. For each sample, cDNA synthesis with SMARTScribe reverse transcriptase was split into eight separate reactions. During cDNA synthesis, template switching introduced unique molecular identifiers that contained a 6-nucleotide sample barcode. Amplification of TCRalpha and TCRbeta cDNA involved two nested PCRs of roughly 17 and 9 cycles, and each PCR was followed by bead purification. Before amplification, the cDNA was treated with uracil DNA-glycosylase and purified using the QIAquick PCR purification kit. The second PCR added Illumina TruSeq-compatible adapters along with sample-specific barcodes. Library quality and concentration were checked on TapeStation and Qubit, and libraries were pooled at around 5.3 ng each. The pooled libraries were sequenced with 2 x 100 bp reads and custom sequencing primers on an Illumina HiSeq2500 single-index Rapid Run. The published analysis was carried out like this. PCR and sequencing errors were corrected by UMI-based consensus assembly using MiGEC version 1.2.6. MiXCR version 2.1.1 handled V(D)J alignment, clonotype assembly and CDR3 extraction. Gene usage, clonotype sharing and MAIT/NKT TCR abundance were normalised by analysing the top 1000, 10 000 and 20 000 clonotypes per sample. After downsampling to 27 000 UMIs, diversity was calculated as the inverse Simpson index using the vegan R package. Paired Mann-Whitney U tests were applied to discordant twin pairs, with Benjamini-Hochberg correction for multiple testing. The reads were reprocessed in TCRdb, with one entry per CDR3 protein sequence and no accompanying DNA. These V and J calls originate from TCRdb's pipeline instead of the authors' own analysis. The table for this sample records a few hundred thousand distinct CDR3 sequences. In total, the top ten clones hold about 2.5% of the sample.

Concerning this clonotype: There is no known antigen for this receptor.

In the germline V gene (reference sequence), CDR1 corresponds to LGHDT and CDR2 to YNNKEL. The CDR3 holds 14 amino acids from the cysteine to the phenylalanine. DNA is not on record. An approximately 2.5 ml peripheral blood sample was drawn into PAXgene tubes per donor and stored at -80°C. Without any T cell sorting, total RNA was extracted from whole blood using the PAXgene blood miRNA kit on an automated QIAcube. Deep TCRalpha and TCRbeta repertoire profiling with unique molecular barcoding was performed on peripheral blood of monozygotic twin pairs concordant or discordant for inflammatory bowel disease. For every twin pair, smoking habits were documented, and each individual was categorised as a current, former or never smoker. Here is what the overall study found, with its caveats: IBD patients shared fewer clonotypes with other individuals than healthy twins did, most markedly in patients showing signs of disease activity. Concordant and discordant twins showed no difference in repertoire similarity, possibly because of limited statistical power. A decrease in TCRbeta repertoire diversity, as measured by inverse Simpson index, was observed in IBD patients compared with their healthy co-twins. No single strong signal or clonotype linked to IBD turned up in the results, so the idea that one exists was not supported. Because patients were on differing immunosuppressive treatments, the repertoires may have picked up extra background noise and inter-individual variability. Different T cell subtypes could not be distinguished in the analysis.

The source material was blood. This clonotype was sampled from a human donor with ulcerative colitis or Crohn's disease, or a healthy co-twin of an affected twin (not recorded which). The V and J genes are TRBV3-1 and TRBJ2-3. The CDR3 loop reads CASSQVAGTDTQYF.